This TCR beta chain was sequenced during a study of blood T cell repertoires in COVID-19. The CDR3 is 14 residues long. CDR1 and CDR2 from the germline V gene are MNHEY and SVGAGI. Trimming left V 0 bases short and J 2 bases short, with 7 bases between. Residents of about two dozen US areas, aged about 18 to 95 years, made up the participants. The assay was immunoSEQ multiplex PCR, and TCRdb's table has in-frame clones only and misses some. The sample comprises a few hundred thousand clones, around four fifths of which are singletons, and around 4.1% rests with the top ten. The V and J genes are TRBV6-5 and TRBJ2-5; no clear D gene. The sequence derives from a man aged 25 to 45 with acute COVID-19. Sequenced sample: PBMCs or T cells enriched from blood (not recorded which). This chain's CDR3 is CASSYSTSQETQYF. The CDR3 nucleotides are TGTGCCAGCAGTTACTCGACAAGTCAAGAGACCCAGTACTTC.